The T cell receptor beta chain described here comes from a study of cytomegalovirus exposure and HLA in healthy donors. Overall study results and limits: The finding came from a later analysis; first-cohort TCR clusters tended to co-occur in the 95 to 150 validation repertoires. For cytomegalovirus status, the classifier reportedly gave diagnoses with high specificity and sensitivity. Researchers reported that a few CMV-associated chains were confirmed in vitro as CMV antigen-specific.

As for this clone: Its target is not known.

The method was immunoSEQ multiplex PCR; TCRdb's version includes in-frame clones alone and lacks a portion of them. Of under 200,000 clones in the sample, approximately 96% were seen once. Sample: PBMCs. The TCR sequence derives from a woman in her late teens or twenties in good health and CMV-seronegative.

The CDR3 is CASSLRATEAFF. DNA for the CDR3: TGTGCCAGCAGCTTAAGAGCGACTGAAGCTTTCTTT. The rearrangement uses TRBV7-9 and TRBJ1-1, with no clear D. The V gene's germline CDR1 is SEHNR and CDR2 FQNEAQ (reference sequence). The length of the CDR3 is 12 residues. Trimming took off 2 bases at V and 5 bases at J, with 6 bases between the two ends.